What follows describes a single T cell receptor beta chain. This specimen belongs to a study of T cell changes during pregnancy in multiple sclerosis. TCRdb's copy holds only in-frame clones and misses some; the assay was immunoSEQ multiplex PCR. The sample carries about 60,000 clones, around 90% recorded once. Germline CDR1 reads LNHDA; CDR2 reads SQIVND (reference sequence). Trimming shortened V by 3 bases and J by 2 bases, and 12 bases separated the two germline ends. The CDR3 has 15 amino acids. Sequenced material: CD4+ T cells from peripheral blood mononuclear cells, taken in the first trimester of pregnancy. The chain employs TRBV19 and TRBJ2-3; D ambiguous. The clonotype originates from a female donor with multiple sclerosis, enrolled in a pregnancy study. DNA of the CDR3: TGTGCCAGTAGTATCTCGTTTGTGGCCACAGATACGCAGTATTTT. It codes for CASSISFVATDTQYF.